The 4 T cell receptor beta chains below were found in one sample sequenced in a study of breast tumors, draining lymph nodes, adjacent tissues. TCRdb reprocessed the multiplex PCR reads via MiXCR and lists one record per CDR3 protein. The sample consists of under 250,000 distinct CDR3 sequences, approximately 29% of them appearing once. Samples came from axillary lymph nodes draining the breast cancer. Sequenced input: axillary lymph node tissue. The receptors derive from a female donor with breast cancer. Some clones in this sample may be carry-over from other donors' samples.

This clonotype came up many times. The chain uses TRBV30 and TRBJ1-3, with D unclear. This CDR3 is 12 amino acids long. Germline V lookup: CDR1 GTSNPN, CDR2 SVGIG (reference sequence). Deletions cut 3 bases from V and 0 bases from J, with 3 bases between. The CDR3 DNA is TGTGCCTGGAGCGGCTCTGGAAACACCATATATTTT. Its protein product is CAWSGSGNTIYF.

In its sample, this clonotype was seen once. This could be a read error, since a much larger clone is one nucleotide away. J is TRBJ2-3 and V is TRBV3-1; the match to TRBD1 covers 8 bases. The CDR3 is 13 amino acids. V lost 6 bases to trimming and J lost 5 bases; unmatched junction nucleotides: 4. The germline CDR1 and CDR2 sequences are LGHDT and YNNKEL (reference sequence). The CDR3 DNA sequence: TGTGCCAGCAGGCAGGGGGCAATAGATACGCAGTATTTT. Translation gives CASRQGAIDTQYF.

This clonotype was counted ten times or more. The CDR3 region is CASSFRDRSNTGELFF. CDR3 DNA sequence: TGTGCCAGCAGCTTCCGGGACAGATCGAACACCGGGGAGCTGTTTTTT. This chain joins TRBV7-2 and TRBJ2-2; 7 bases are shared with TRBD1. V lost 3 bases, J lost 0 bases, and 4 bases stayed unmatched. Germline CDR1 SGHTA, CDR2 FQGNSA. The CDR3 runs 16 residues.

At least ten counts were recorded for this clonotype. This chain joins TRBV9 and TRBJ2-7, with TRBD2 matching 8 bases. The CDR3 length is 15 residues. With 4 bases clipped from V and 3 bases from J, the junction kept 9 bases outside the gene matches. The germline V gene encodes CDR1 SGDLS and CDR2 YYNGEE. The CDR3 loop is CASSPGLGVGYEQYF. The CDR3 bases are TGTGCCAGCAGCCCGGGACTAGGGGTGGGCTACGAGCAGTACTTC. Supplemented by reference TRBV9 and TRBJ2-7, the full variable domain reads DSGVTQTPKHLITATGQRVTLRCSPRSGDLSVYWYQQSLDQGLQFLIQYYNGEERAKGNILERFSAQQFPDLHSELNLSSLELGDSALYFCASSPGLGVGYEQYFGPGTRLTVT.